One T cell receptor (beta chain) is described in this entry. Antigen: not known. Random hexamers were used to reverse transcribe the RNA input (about 0.5 to 1 ug). An immunoSEQ multiplex PCR amplified TCR beta CDR3 over 54 Vbeta and 13 Jbeta. Via MiXCR, TCRdb re-called the immunoSEQ multiplex PCR reads, giving one row per CDR3 protein. Among fewer than 150,000 distinct CDR3 sequences listed, 90% to 95% were seen once. CDR1 is MDHEN, CDR2 SYDVKM, per germline. Deletions cut 2 bases from V and 0 bases from J, with 7 bases between. The CDR3 extends over 14 amino acids. Negative isolation yielded the CD8+ and CD4+ T cells, while FACS enriched the TEMRA cells. The sample comes from a study of CD8 T cells in Susac syndrome. Findings and caveats of the study: Acknowledgment was made by the study that its TCR sequencing and HLA analysis involved a relatively small number of individuals.

The sample comprised CD4+ T cells from PBMCs. The chain recombines TRBV28 with TRBJ1-2, with D perhaps TRBD1 (5 bases). The sequence came from a human donor in good health. CDR3: CASSLRQSNYGYTF. In DNA form, the CDR3 reads TGTGCCAGCAGTTTAAGACAGTCTAACTATGGCTACACCTTC.